This TCR beta chain was sequenced in a study of blood T cell repertoires in COVID-19. As for the study in general: T cells, B-cell-depleted T cells, or PBMCs provided the cDNA or gDNA that served as material.

Repertoires were generated with immunoSEQ multiplex PCR, while TCRdb's copy carries only in-frame clones and drops some. The sample holds some 75,000 clones, 85% to 90% seen once. The V segment lost 2 bases and the J segment 0 bases; nucleotides outside the gene matches: 2. The CDR3 runs to 16 residues. CDR1 SGHTA and CDR2 FQGTGA come from the germline V gene. This chain uses TRBV7-3 with TRBJ2-1; 9 bases are a match to TRBD1. The clonotype originates from a man aged 55 to 70 with acute or convalescent COVID-19. Sample: peripheral blood. Here the CDR3 DNA reads TGTGCCAGCAGCTTACAGACAGGGGGCTCCTACAATGAGCAGTTCTTC. Amino acid sequence: CASSLQTGGSYNEQFF.